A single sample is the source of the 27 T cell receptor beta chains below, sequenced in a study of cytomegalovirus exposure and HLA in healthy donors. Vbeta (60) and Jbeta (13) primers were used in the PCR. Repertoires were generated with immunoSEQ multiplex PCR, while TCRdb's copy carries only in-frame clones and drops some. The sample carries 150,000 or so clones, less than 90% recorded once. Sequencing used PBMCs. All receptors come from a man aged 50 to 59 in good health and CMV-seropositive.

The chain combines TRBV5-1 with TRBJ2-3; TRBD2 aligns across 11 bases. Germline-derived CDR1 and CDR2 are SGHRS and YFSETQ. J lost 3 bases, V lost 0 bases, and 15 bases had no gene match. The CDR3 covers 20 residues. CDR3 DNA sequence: TGCGCCAGCAGCTTGGCCAGGGGTAGCGGGAGGGGAGGATCGACAGATACGCAGTATTTT. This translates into CASSLARGSGRGGSTDTQYF.

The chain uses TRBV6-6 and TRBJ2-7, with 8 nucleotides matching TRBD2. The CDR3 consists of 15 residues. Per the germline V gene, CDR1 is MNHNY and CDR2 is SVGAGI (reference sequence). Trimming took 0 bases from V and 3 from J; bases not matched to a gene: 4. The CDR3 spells CASSYSPGTSYEQYF. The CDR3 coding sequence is TGTGCCAGCAGTTACTCGCCAGGGACTAGCTACGAGCAGTACTTC.

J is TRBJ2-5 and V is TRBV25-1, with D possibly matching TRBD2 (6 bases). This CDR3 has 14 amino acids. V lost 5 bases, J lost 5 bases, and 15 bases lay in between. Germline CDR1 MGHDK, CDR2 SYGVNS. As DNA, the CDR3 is TGTGCCAGCAGTTTTCGGGGGAGCATGGAGACCCAGTACTTC. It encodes CASSFRGSMETQYF. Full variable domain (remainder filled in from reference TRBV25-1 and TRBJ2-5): EADIYQTPRYLVIGTGKKITLECSQTMGHDKMYWYQQDPGMELHLIHYSYGVNSTEKGDLSSESTVSRIRTEHFPLTLESARPSHTSQYLCASSFRGSMETQYFGPGTRLLVL.

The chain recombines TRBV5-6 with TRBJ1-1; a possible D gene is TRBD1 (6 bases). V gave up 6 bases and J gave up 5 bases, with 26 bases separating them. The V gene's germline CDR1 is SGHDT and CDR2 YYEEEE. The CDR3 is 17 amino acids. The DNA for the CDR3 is TGTGCCAGCACTTCAGGGGTCAGGGCGAAACACACGACTGAAGCTTTCTTT. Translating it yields CASTSGVRAKHTTEAFF.

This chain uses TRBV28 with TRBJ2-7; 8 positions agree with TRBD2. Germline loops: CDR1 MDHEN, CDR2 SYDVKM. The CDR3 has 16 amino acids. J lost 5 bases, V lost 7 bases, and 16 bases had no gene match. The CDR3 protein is CASNGGAGQDADEQYF. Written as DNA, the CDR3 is TGTGCCAGCAACGGGGGGGCAGGCCAAGATGCGGACGAGCAGTACTTC.

The CDR3 bases are TGTGCCAGTAGTATAGCTACAGGGGGCCATCAGCCCCAGCATTTT. Its translation is CASSIATGGHQPQHF. V gene TRBV19 combines with J gene TRBJ1-5, with 9 bases identical to TRBD1. The germline V gene has CDR1 LNHDA and CDR2 SQIVND (reference sequence). V lost 1 base, J lost 5 bases, and 3 bases stayed unmatched. The CDR3 totals 15 residues.

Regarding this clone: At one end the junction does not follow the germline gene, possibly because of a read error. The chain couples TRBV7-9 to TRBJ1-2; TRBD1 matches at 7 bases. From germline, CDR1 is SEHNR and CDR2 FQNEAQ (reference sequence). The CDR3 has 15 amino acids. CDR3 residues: CASSYLQGPYYGYAF. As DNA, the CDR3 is TGTGCCAGCAGTTACTTACAGGGGCCGTACTATGGCTACGCCTTC.

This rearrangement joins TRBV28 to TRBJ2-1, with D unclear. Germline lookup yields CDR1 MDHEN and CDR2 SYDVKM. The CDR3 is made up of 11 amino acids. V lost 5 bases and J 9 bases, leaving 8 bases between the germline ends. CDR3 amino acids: CASSARGEQFF. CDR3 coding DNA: TGTGCCAGCAGTGCTAGAGGTGAGCAGTTCTTC.

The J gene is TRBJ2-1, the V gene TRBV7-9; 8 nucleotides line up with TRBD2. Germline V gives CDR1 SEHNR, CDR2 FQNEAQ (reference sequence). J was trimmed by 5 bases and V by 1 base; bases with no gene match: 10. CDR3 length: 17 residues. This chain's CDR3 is CASSLGSGTSNHNEQFF. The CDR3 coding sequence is TGTGCCAGCAGCTTAGGATCCGGGACTAGTAACCACAATGAGCAGTTCTTC.

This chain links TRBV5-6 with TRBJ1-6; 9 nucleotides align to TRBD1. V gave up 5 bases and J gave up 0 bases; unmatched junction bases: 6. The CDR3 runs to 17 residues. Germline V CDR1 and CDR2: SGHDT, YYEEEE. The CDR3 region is CASSSGTGSSYNSPLHF. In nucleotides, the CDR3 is TGTGCCAGCAGTTCCGGGACAGGGAGCTCCTATAATTCACCCCTCCACTTT.

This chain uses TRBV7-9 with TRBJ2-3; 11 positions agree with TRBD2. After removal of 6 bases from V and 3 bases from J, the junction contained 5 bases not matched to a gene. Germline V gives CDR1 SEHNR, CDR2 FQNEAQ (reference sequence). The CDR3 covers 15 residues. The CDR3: CASRIGTSGTDTQYF. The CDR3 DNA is TGTGCCAGCAGAATAGGGACTAGCGGAACAGATACGCAGTATTTT.

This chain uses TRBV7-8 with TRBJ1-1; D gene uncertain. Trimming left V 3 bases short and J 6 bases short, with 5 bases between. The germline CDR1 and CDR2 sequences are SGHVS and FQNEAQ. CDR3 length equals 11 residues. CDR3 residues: CASSFGPEAFF. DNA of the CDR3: TGTGCCAGCAGCTTTGGCCCTGAAGCTTTCTTT.

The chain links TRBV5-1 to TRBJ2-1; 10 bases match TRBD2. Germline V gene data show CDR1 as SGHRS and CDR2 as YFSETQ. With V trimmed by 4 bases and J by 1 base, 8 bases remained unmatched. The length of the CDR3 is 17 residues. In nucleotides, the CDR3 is TGCGCCAGCAGCCGATCAGCGGGGGGGCCGTCCTACAATGAGCAGTTCTTC. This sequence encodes CASSRSAGGPSYNEQFF.

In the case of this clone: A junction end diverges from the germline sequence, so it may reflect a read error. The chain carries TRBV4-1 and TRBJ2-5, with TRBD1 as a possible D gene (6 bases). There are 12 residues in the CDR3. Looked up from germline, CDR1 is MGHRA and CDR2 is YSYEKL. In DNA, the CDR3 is TGCGCCAGCAGCCAAGATGGTGGACAGAGGCACTTC. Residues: CASSQDGGQRHF.

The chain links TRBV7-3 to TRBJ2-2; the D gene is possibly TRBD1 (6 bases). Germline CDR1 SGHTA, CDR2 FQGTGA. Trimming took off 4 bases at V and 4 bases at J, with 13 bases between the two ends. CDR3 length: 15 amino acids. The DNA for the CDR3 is TGTGCCAGCAGCTCACAGGGCGCGGGCACCGGGGAGCTGTTTTTT. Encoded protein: CASSSQGAGTGELFF.

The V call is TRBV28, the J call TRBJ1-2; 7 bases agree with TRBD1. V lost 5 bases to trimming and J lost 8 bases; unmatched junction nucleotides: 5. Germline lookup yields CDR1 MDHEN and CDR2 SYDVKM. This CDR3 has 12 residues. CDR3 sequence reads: CASSPGQVGYTF. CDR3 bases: TGTGCCAGCAGTCCCGGACAGGTCGGCTACACCTTC.

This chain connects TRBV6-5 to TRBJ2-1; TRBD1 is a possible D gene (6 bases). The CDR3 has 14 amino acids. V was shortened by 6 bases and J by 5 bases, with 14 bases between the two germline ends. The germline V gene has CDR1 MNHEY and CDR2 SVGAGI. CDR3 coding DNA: TGTGCCAGCAGACAGGGTAGTCCCAACAATGAGCAGTTCTTC. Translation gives CASRQGSPNNEQFF.

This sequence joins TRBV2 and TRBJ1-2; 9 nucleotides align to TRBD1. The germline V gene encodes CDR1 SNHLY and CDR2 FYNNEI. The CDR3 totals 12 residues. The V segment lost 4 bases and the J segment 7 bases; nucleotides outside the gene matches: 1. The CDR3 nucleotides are TGTGCCAGCAGTGTACAGGGGGCTGGCTACACCTTC. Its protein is CASSVQGAGYTF.

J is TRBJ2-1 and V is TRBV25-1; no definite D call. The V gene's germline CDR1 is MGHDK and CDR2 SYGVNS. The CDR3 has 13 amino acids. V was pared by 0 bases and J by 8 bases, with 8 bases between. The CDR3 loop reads CASSEYFSDEQFF. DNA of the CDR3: TGTGCCAGCAGTGAATACTTTTCCGATGAGCAGTTCTTC.

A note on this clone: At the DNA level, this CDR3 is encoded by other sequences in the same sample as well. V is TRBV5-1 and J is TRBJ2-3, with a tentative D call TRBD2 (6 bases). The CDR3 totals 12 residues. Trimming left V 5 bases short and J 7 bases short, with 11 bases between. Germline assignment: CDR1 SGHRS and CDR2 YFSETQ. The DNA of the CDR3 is TGCGCCAGCAGTTCGGGGGTATATACGCAGTATTTT. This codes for CASSSGVYTQYF.

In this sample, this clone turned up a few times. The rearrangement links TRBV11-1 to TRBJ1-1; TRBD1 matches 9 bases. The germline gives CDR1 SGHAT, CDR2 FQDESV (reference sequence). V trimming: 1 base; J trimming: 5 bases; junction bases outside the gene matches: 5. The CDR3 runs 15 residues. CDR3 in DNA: TGTGCCAGCAGCTTAGTTACAGGGGGCCGGACTGAAGCTTTCTTT. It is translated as CASSLVTGGRTEAFF.

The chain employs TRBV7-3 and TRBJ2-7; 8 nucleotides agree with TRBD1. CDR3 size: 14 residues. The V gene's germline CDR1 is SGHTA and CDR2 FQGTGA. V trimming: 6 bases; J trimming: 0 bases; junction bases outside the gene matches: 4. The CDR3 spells CASRQGGSSYEQYF. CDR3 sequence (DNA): TGTGCCAGCAGACAGGGGGGAAGCTCCTACGAGCAGTACTTC.

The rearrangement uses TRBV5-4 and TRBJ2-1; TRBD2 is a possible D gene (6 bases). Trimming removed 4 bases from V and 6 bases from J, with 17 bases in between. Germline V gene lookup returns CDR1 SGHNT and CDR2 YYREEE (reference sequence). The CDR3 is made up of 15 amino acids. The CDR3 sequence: CASSGAGTQGNEQFF. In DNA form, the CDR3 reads TGTGCCAGCAGCGGTGCCGGGACTCAGGGCAATGAGCAGTTCTTC.

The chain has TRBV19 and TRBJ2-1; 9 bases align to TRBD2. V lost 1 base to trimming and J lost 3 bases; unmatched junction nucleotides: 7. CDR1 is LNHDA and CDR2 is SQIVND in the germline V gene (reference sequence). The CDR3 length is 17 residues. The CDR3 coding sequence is TGTGCCAGTAGTATAGGGGGAGGCGGGAGGGTCTACAATGAGCAGTTCTTC. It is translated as CASSIGGGGRVYNEQFF.

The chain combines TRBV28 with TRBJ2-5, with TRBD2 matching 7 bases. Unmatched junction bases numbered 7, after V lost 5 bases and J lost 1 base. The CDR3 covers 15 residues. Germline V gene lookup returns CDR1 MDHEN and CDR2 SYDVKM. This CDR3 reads CASSSGIWVQETQYF. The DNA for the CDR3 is TGTGCCAGCAGTAGCGGGATTTGGGTCCAAGAGACCCAGTACTTC.

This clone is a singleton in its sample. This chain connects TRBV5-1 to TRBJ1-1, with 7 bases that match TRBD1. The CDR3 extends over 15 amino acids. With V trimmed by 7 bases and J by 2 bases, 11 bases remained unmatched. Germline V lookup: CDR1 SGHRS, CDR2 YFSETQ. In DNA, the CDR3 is TGCGCCAGCCACATCAGTGGACAGGCCAACACTGAAGCTTTCTTT. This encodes CASHISGQANTEAFF.

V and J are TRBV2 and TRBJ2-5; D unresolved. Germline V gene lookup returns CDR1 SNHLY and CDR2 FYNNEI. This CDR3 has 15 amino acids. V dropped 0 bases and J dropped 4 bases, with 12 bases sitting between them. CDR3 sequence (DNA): TGTGCCAGCAGTGAAGCGCTTGGGCAGGTAGAGACCCAGTACTTC. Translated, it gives CASSEALGQVETQYF.